The 11 T cell receptor beta chains below come from one sample, sequenced in a study of STAT5B mutations in CD4+ large granular lymphocyte leukemia. Profiled with immunoSEQ multiplex PCR; TCRdb holds only in-frame clones, not every one. The sample shows fewer than 45,000 clones, 65% to 90% of them seen only once. Sequencing used CD4+ T cells from blood buffy coats. The receptor set was obtained from a human donor in good health.

CDR3 sequence: CASSNGQGNTIYF. The CDR3 DNA follows: TGCGCCAGCAGTAACGGACAAGGAAACACCATATATTTT. This rearrangement joins TRBV10-1 to TRBJ1-3; D may be TRBD1 (5 bases). CDR1 WNHNN and CDR2 SYGVQD come from the germline V gene (reference sequence). V was trimmed by 5 bases and J by 4 bases, leaving 9 bases between them. The CDR3 totals 13 residues.

This clone was observed a handful of times. The rearrangement joins TRBV19 to TRBJ1-2, with a possible D match to TRBD1 (5 bases). Looked up from germline, CDR1 is LNHDA and CDR2 is SQIVND (reference sequence). There are 13 residues in the CDR3. V lost 4 bases to trimming and J lost 4 bases, with 10 bases between them. CDR3 DNA sequence: TGTGCCAGTAGTAAGACAGAGTTCTATGGCTACACCTTC. It is translated as CASSKTEFYGYTF.

The chain combines TRBV7-3 with TRBJ1-3; D is unresolved. The CDR3 is made up of 16 amino acids. V was shortened by 6 bases and J by 0 bases, with 15 bases between the two germline ends. In germline, CDR1 is SGHTA, CDR2 FQGTGA. The CDR3 nucleotides read TGTGCCAGCAGACGCTTAAGAACGTACTCTGGAAACACCATATATTTT. Its protein product is CASRRLRTYSGNTIYF. Supplemented by reference TRBV7-3 and TRBJ1-3, the full variable domain reads GAGVSQTPSNKVTEKGKYVELRCDPISGHTALYWYRQSLGQGPEFLIYFQGTGAADDSGLPNDRFFAVRPEGSVSTLKIQRTERGDSAVYLCASRRLRTYSGNTIYFGEGSWLTVV.

The chain uses TRBV5-1 and TRBJ2-7, with D uncertain. From germline, CDR1 is SGHRS and CDR2 YFSETQ. The V end lost 1 base, the J end lost 3 bases, and 5 bases lay between the germline ends. The CDR3 covers 12 residues. The CDR3 DNA sequence: TGCGCCAGCAGCTTGTGGGGCTACGAGCAGTACTTC. Translated: CASSLWGYEQYF.

The chain links TRBV7-2 to TRBJ2-5; no clear D gene. CDR3 size: 13 residues. Germline V lookup: CDR1 SGHTA, CDR2 FQGNSA. Deletions cut 1 base from V and 2 bases from J, with 5 bases between. The CDR3 reads CASSLGPQETQYF. CDR3 sequence (DNA): TGTGCCAGCAGCTTAGGCCCTCAAGAGACCCAGTACTTC.

V is TRBV7-9 and J is TRBJ2-2; 7 bases are shared with TRBD2. The ends lost 1 base at V and 6 bases at J; junction bases unmatched: 11. Germline lookup yields CDR1 SEHNR and CDR2 FQNEAQ (reference sequence). This CDR3 is 17 amino acids long. The CDR3 DNA is TGTGCCAGCAGCTTAGGAGGGACCGGGACTACTCCCGGGGAGCTGTTTTTT. Its translation is CASSLGGTGTTPGELFF.

The chain combines TRBV28 with TRBJ1-2; D is unresolved. Germline V lookup: CDR1 MDHEN, CDR2 SYDVKM. This CDR3 spans 14 amino acids. Trimming stripped 3 bases from V and 0 bases from J, with 8 bases between. The CDR3 coding sequence is TGTGCCAGCAGTTTTTCGCCCGCTAACTATGGCTACACCTTC. Amino acids: CASSFSPANYGYTF.

The chain joins TRBV5-1 to TRBJ2-1; no clear D gene. V was shortened by 1 base and J by 5 bases, with 13 bases between the two germline ends. The CDR3 runs to 15 residues. CDR1 and CDR2 from the germline V gene are SGHRS and YFSETQ. The CDR3: CASSLYDLFDNEQFF. In DNA form, the CDR3 reads TGCGCCAGCAGCTTGTATGATTTATTCGACAATGAGCAGTTCTTC.

This chain uses TRBV2 with TRBJ2-5; unclear D gene. Germline CDR1 and CDR2: SNHLY and FYNNEI. The V and J ends lost 8 bases and 5 bases respectively, with 15 bases between them. The CDR3 is made up of 13 amino acids. The CDR3 spells CASGPNNGETQYF. In DNA, the CDR3 is TGTGCCAGCGGCCCCAACAATGGGGAGACCCAGTACTTC.

The rearrangement uses TRBV7-9 and TRBJ2-1, with 11 bases fitting TRBD2. Trimming at V came to 0 bases and at J to 1 base, leaving 5 bases not matched to a gene. The CDR3 has 18 amino acids. The germline CDR1 and CDR2 sequences are SEHNR and FQNEAQ (reference sequence). The chain's CDR3 is CASSLAPSSGRSYNEQFF. The CDR3 DNA is TGTGCCAGCAGCTTAGCCCCGTCTAGCGGGAGGTCCTACAATGAGCAGTTCTTC.

This chain links TRBV4-1 with TRBJ2-2; D possibly corresponds to TRBD2 (5 bases). The V gene lost 4 bases and the J gene lost 5 bases, with 14 bases spanning the gap. Looked up from germline, CDR1 is MGHRA and CDR2 is YSYEKL. The length of the CDR3 is 15 residues. For the CDR3, the DNA is TGCGCCAGCAGCCCTGAGGGCGTATATACCGGGGAGCTGTTTTTT. Amino acid sequence: CASSPEGVYTGELFF.